This record looks at one T cell receptor (beta chain) sequence and its context. Its antigen is still unknown. The sample belongs to a study of long-term antiretroviral therapy in people with HIV. Study-wide results and limits: In samples taken after ART, diversity increased but remained below transplant donor control levels. The study found narrower CDR3 length ranges in HIV repertoires than in controls.

Germline assignment: CDR1 SGHRS and CDR2 YFSETQ. V lost 5 bases and J lost 3; bases outside the gene matches: 5. The CDR3 runs to 14 residues. Version v3.0 of the immunoSEQ assay ran at survey level. Assay used: immunoSEQ multiplex PCR; TCRdb lists only in-frame clones, some missing. This sample has roughly 28,000 clones, with 88% found just once. The sequenced sample was unsorted PBMCs, obtained 0.5 years after starting antiretroviral therapy. This receptor was obtained from a woman aged 18-29 years with HIV. This chain connects TRBV5-1 to TRBJ2-5; 9 positions agree with TRBD1. CDR3 DNA: TGCGCCAGCAGTTGGGACAGGGCTGAAGAGACCCAGTACTTC. This gives the protein CASSWDRAEETQYF.